Sequencing of this T cell receptor (beta chain) was carried out in a study of CD8 T cells in Susac syndrome. RNA, at about 0.45 to 1 ug, was reverse transcribed with random hexamers. Coverage of TCR beta CDR3 amplification by immunoSEQ multiplex PCR extended to 54 Vbeta and 13 Jbeta. MiXCR, run by TCRdb on the immunoSEQ multiplex PCR reads, gives a single entry per CDR3 protein. The sample records approximately 160,000 distinct CDR3 sequences, about 96% being singletons. Trimming cost V 0 bases and J 1 base, with 6 bases left between them. Looked up from germline, CDR1 is LNHNV and CDR2 is YYDKDF (reference sequence). The CDR3 consists of 14 residues.

The clonotype was recovered from a human donor with Susac syndrome. The V and J genes are TRBV15 and TRBJ1-1, with unresolved D. Specimen: CD4+ T cells from PBMCs. The CDR3 coding sequence is TGTGCCACCAGCAGAGATTTCGCGAACACTGAAGCTTTCTTT. Its translation is CATSRDFANTEAFF.